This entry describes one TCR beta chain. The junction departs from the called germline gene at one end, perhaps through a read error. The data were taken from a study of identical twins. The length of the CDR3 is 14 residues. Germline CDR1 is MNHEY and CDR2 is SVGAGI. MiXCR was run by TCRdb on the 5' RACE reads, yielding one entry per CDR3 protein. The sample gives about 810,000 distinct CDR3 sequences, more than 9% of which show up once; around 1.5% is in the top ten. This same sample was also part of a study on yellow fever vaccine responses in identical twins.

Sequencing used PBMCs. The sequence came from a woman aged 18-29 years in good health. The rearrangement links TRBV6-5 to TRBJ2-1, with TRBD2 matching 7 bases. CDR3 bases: TGTGCCAGCAGTGACTCCCTGTGGGGGGGTGAGCAGTTCTTC. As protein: CASSDSLWGGEQFF.